A selection of T cell receptor beta chains follows, all from one sample in a study of T cell responses to AZD1222 COVID-19 vaccine. The data were produced by immunoSEQ multiplex PCR, yet TCRdb's version contains in-frame clones alone and is incomplete. The sample lists approximately 92,000 clones; 70% to 90% were seen once. The specimen comprised peripheral blood, sampled on day 0 of AZD1222 vaccination. Source of these receptors: an adult in good health. The CDR3 runs from the conserved cysteine through the conserved F or W. Fields, in order: J gene, clone size, D gene, V gene, CDR3 DNA, CDR3 protein. D genes are given only for firm matches. Not all rows give a size; the values are once, few, many and, for expanded clones, a class.

j_gene: TRBJ1-5; abundance: once; d_gene: .; v_gene: TRBV19; CDR3nt: TGTGCCAGTAGTATTAGGCCAGATCAGCCCCAGCATTTT; CDR3aa: CASSIRPDQPQHF
j_gene: TRBJ1-1; abundance: .; d_gene: .; v_gene: TRBV19; CDR3nt: TGTGCCAGTGGTTCAGGGTGGAACACTGAAGCTTTCTTT; CDR3aa: CASGSGWNTEAFF
j_gene: TRBJ2-5; abundance: .; d_gene: TRBD1; v_gene: TRBV6-5; CDR3nt: TGTGCCAGCAGTTTCACAGGGGGCCCCGGGACCCAGTACTTC; CDR3aa: CASSFTGGPGTQYF
j_gene: TRBJ2-5; abundance: .; d_gene: TRBD2; v_gene: TRBV6-2/TRBV6-3; CDR3nt: TGTGCCAGCAGCCCCGATCGGCGGGAGGGCCGGGAGACCCAGTACTTC; CDR3aa: CASSPDRREGRETQYF
j_gene: TRBJ2-2; abundance: .; d_gene: TRBD2; v_gene: TRBV13; CDR3nt: TGTGCCAGCAGCCCGCTGGGACTAGCGGGGGGCGGAACCGGGGAGCTGTTTTTT; CDR3aa: CASSPLGLAGGGTGELFF
j_gene: TRBJ2-1; abundance: .; d_gene: .; v_gene: TRBV7-8; CDR3nt: TGTGCCAGCAGTCGAAGCGACAATGAGCAGTTCTTC; CDR3aa: CASSRSDNEQFF
j_gene: TRBJ2-2; abundance: .; d_gene: TRBD2; v_gene: TRBV5-1; CDR3nt: TGTGCCAGCAGCGATCCCCAGGGGTCGCGGGAGGGCGGCACCGGGGAGCTGTTTTTT; CDR3aa: CASSDPQGSREGGTGELFF
j_gene: TRBJ1-2; abundance: few; d_gene: .; v_gene: TRBV19; CDR3nt: TGTGCCAGTAGTATGTTGGCAAACGAGTATGGCTACACCTTC; CDR3aa: CASSMLANEYGYTF
j_gene: TRBJ1-5; abundance: .; d_gene: .; v_gene: TRBV6-5; CDR3nt: TGTGCCAGCAAGGAAGGGTCGGGCAATCAGCCCCAGCATTTT; CDR3aa: CASKEGSGNQPQHF
j_gene: TRBJ2-1; abundance: .; d_gene: TRBD2; v_gene: TRBV20-1; CDR3nt: TGCAGTGCTAGTCGCGGGGGGGCCGTAATGAATGAGCAGTTCTTC; CDR3aa: CSASRGGAVMNEQFF
j_gene: TRBJ1-2; abundance: .; d_gene: .; v_gene: TRBV6-5; CDR3nt: TGTGCCAGCAGTTACGGACTGAGGGGGGAGGGTAGTGGCTACACCTTC; CDR3aa: CASSYGLRGEGSGYTF
j_gene: TRBJ1-2; abundance: .; d_gene: TRBD1; v_gene: TRBV7-9; CDR3nt: TGTGCCAGCAGCTCCGGACAGGGCGGTGGCTATGGCTACACCTTC; CDR3aa: CASSSGQGGGYGYTF
j_gene: TRBJ2-1; abundance: .; d_gene: .; v_gene: TRBV18; CDR3nt: TGTGCCAGCTCACCACAGGGCGGCAATGAGCAGTTCTTC; CDR3aa: CASSPQGGNEQFF
j_gene: TRBJ1-1; abundance: .; d_gene: TRBD1; v_gene: TRBV5-1; CDR3nt: TGCGCCAGCAGCTGGTCCCAGGACAGGTGGGACACTGAAGCTTTCTTT; CDR3aa: CASSWSQDRWDTEAFF
j_gene: TRBJ1-4; abundance: .; d_gene: .; v_gene: TRBV27; CDR3nt: TGTGCCAGCAGTTTAGACAGGCTTGGGGAAAAACTGTTTTTT; CDR3aa: CASSLDRLGEKLFF
j_gene: TRBJ1-1; abundance: few; d_gene: TRBD1; v_gene: TRBV5-1; CDR3nt: TGTGCCAGCAGCTTGGTAGGGGGCCGACCGAACACTGAAGCTTTCTTT; CDR3aa: CASSLVGGRPNTEAFF
j_gene: TRBJ2-3; abundance: .; d_gene: .; v_gene: TRBV5-4; CDR3nt: TGTGCCAGCAGCTTGGCCTACCGCGGGCCGGCAGATACGCAGTATTTT; CDR3aa: CASSLAYRGPADTQYF
j_gene: TRBJ1-2; abundance: .; d_gene: .; v_gene: TRBV11-3; CDR3nt: TGTGCCAGCAGCCCCTCGGCGACAGTAGCCTATGGCTACACCTTC; CDR3aa: CASSPSATVAYGYTF
j_gene: TRBJ2-2; abundance: .; d_gene: TRBD2; v_gene: TRBV11-3; CDR3nt: TGTGCCAGCAGCTTTGCGGGGGTGAACACCGGGGAGCTGTTTTTT; CDR3aa: CASSFAGVNTGELFF
j_gene: TRBJ2-7; abundance: .; d_gene: .; v_gene: TRBV2; CDR3nt: TGTGCCACGGGGCGAGAGGGGTACGAGCAGTACTTC; CDR3aa: CATGREGYEQYF
j_gene: TRBJ1-6; abundance: .; d_gene: .; v_gene: TRBV6-1; CDR3nt: TGTGCCAGCAGTGACAGGGTGTCCTATAATTCACCCCTCCACTTT; CDR3aa: CASSDRVSYNSPLHF
j_gene: TRBJ2-7; abundance: .; d_gene: .; v_gene: TRBV27; CDR3nt: TGTGCCAGCAGTTTATCGAGAACCTACGAGCAGTACTTC; CDR3aa: CASSLSRTYEQYF
j_gene: TRBJ1-3; abundance: .; d_gene: .; v_gene: TRBV7-2; CDR3nt: TGTGCCAGCAGCCCCTTTAGGGCGGGGATGGGAAACACCATATATTTT; CDR3aa: CASSPFRAGMGNTIYF
j_gene: TRBJ1-3; abundance: .; d_gene: .; v_gene: TRBV9; CDR3nt: TGTGCCAGCAGCGTAAACGATGGAAACACCATATATTTT; CDR3aa: CASSVNDGNTIYF
j_gene: TRBJ1-4; abundance: .; d_gene: .; v_gene: TRBV6-5; CDR3nt: TGTGCCAGCAGAGGAACCGGGAAGGGTAATGAAAAACTGTTTTTT; CDR3aa: CASRGTGKGNEKLFF
j_gene: TRBJ1-1; abundance: .; d_gene: .; v_gene: TRBV6-5; CDR3nt: TGTGCCAGCACCGAGACGGGGCGCACTGAAGCTTTCTTT; CDR3aa: CASTETGRTEAFF
j_gene: TRBJ2-1; abundance: .; d_gene: .; v_gene: TRBV21-1; CDR3nt: TGTGCCAGCAGCAAAGGGACTAGCGGGAGCAATGAGCAGTTCTTC; CDR3aa: CASSKGTSGSNEQFF
j_gene: TRBJ2-5; abundance: .; d_gene: .; v_gene: TRBV4-1; CDR3nt: TGCGCCAGCAGCCAAGTGGTGCCGGGGTTTGCTCCCCTGTCCCAAGAGACCCAGTACTTC; CDR3aa: CASSQVVPGFAPLSQETQYF
j_gene: TRBJ2-7; abundance: .; d_gene: TRBD2; v_gene: TRBV4-2; CDR3nt: TGTGCCAGCAGCCAAGATGCGGGGGGGGTCTCCTACGAGCAGTACTTC; CDR3aa: CASSQDAGGVSYEQYF
j_gene: TRBJ2-3; abundance: .; d_gene: .; v_gene: TRBV9; CDR3nt: TGTGCCAGCAGCGTAGGGCAGGGAGGCACAGATACGCAGTATTTT; CDR3aa: CASSVGQGGTDTQYF
j_gene: TRBJ2-1; abundance: .; d_gene: TRBD2; v_gene: TRBV4-2; CDR3nt: TGTGCCAGCAGCCAAGAACGGGGGGGTGGCCCCGTGCAGTTCTTC; CDR3aa: CASSQERGGGPVQFF
j_gene: TRBJ1-4; abundance: few; d_gene: TRBD1; v_gene: TRBV24-1; CDR3nt: TGTGCCACCAGGGGGACAGCGAATGAAAAACTGTTTTTT; CDR3aa: CATRGTANEKLFF
j_gene: TRBJ2-2; abundance: .; d_gene: .; v_gene: TRBV9; CDR3nt: TGTGCCAGCAGCGGGAGTCGGGTCGGGGAGCTGTTTTTT; CDR3aa: CASSGSRVGELFF
j_gene: TRBJ2-1; abundance: .; d_gene: .; v_gene: TRBV11-3; CDR3nt: TGTGCCAGCAGCTTAGGGGGGGGGCGAGTCTCCTACAATGAGCAGTTCTTC; CDR3aa: CASSLGGGRVSYNEQFF
j_gene: TRBJ1-6; abundance: .; d_gene: .; v_gene: TRBV7-9; CDR3nt: TGTGCCAGCAGCTCTGAGAGCTCCTATAATTCACCCCTCCACTTT; CDR3aa: CASSSESSYNSPLHF
j_gene: TRBJ2-1; abundance: .; d_gene: TRBD2; v_gene: TRBV11-3; CDR3nt: TGTGCCAGCAGTCACCGCAAGCGGGGGAGCTCCTACAATGAGCAGTTCTTC; CDR3aa: CASSHRKRGSSYNEQFF
j_gene: TRBJ2-7; abundance: .; d_gene: .; v_gene: TRBV7-2; CDR3nt: TGTGCCAGCAGCTTAGGCATAGGCCCCTACGAGCAGTACTTC; CDR3aa: CASSLGIGPYEQYF
j_gene: TRBJ2-7; abundance: .; d_gene: .; v_gene: TRBV9; CDR3nt: TGTGCCAGCAGCCACGCCGACGGCGGGTACGAGCAGTACTTC; CDR3aa: CASSHADGGYEQYF
j_gene: TRBJ1-2; abundance: .; d_gene: TRBD1; v_gene: TRBV7-8; CDR3nt: TGTGCCAGCAGCAACCGGGACAGGGGCTATGGCTACACCTTC; CDR3aa: CASSNRDRGYGYTF